The text below deals with one T cell receptor beta chain. Its specificity is not known. The data were obtained in a study of T cell responses to AZD1222 COVID-19 vaccine. General study points: Close to half of all spike-specific TCRs reportedly target regions of the variants that are unmutated.

This CDR3 has 14 residues. Trimming removed 3 bases from V and 11 bases from J, with 15 bases in between. Germline lookup yields CDR1 KGHDR and CDR2 SFDVKD. Produced via immunoSEQ multiplex PCR; TCRdb's table is partial and in-frame only. The data contain around 99,000 clones, around nine tenths of them singletons. The sequence came from an adult in good health. The chain carries TRBV24-1 and TRBJ1-4; perhaps TRBD1 as D (5 bases). The sample consisted of peripheral blood, taken on day 0 of AZD1222 vaccination. The CDR3: CATSDAGTNGKLFF. The CDR3 nucleotides read TGTGCCACCAGTGATGCCGGGACGAACGGGAAACTGTTTTTT.